The T cell receptor (beta chain) described here comes from a study of cytomegalovirus exposure and HLA in healthy donors. The overall study: The roughly 100 million unique TCR beta sequences, from approximately 170 million T cells, were found by an earlier analysis. General study points: V- and J-gene trimming of TCR beta was linked (in a later analysis) to a missense DCLRE1C variant. TCR beta chains associated with HLA were, in a later analysis, more clonally expanded than equally common others.

With 60 Vbeta and 13 Jbeta primers, the PCR was carried out. Profiled with immunoSEQ multiplex PCR; TCRdb holds only in-frame clones, not every one. Of 120,000 or so clones in the sample, about 71% were seen once. The CDR3 contains 16 residues. Germline assignment: CDR1 SGHTA and CDR2 FQGNSA. Trimming took off 2 bases at V and 6 bases at J, with 19 bases between the two ends. In its sample, this clone was seen a few times. Its target is not known. The TCR comes from a woman aged 45-59 years in good health and CMV-seronegative. The chain has TRBV7-2 and TRBJ1-2; D possibly corresponds to TRBD1 (5 bases). Sequences were obtained from PBMCs. CDR3 bases: TGTGCCAGCAGCTTATTGTTTGGGAAGGGGAACGATGGCTACACCTTC. It translates to CASSLLFGKGNDGYTF.